This T cell receptor beta chain was profiled in a study of blood T cell repertoires in COVID-19. In the study overall: The study drew acute and convalescent COVID-19 samples from the United States, Italy and Spain. Sample material is recorded as cDNA or gDNA derived from T cells, B-cell-depleted T cells, or PBMCs.

In the original workflow: Reference gene primer amplification gave estimated nucleated cell counts. Assay: immunoSEQ multiplex PCR; the TCRdb copy retains only in-frame clones and omits some. The D gene and trimming were derived from the DNA, and the V and J assignments and clone size from that table. The table has 250,000 to 350,000 clones, approximately 85% seen once. The germline V gene encodes CDR1 LNHDA and CDR2 SQIVND (reference sequence). The CDR3 has 17 residues. With 3 bases clipped from V and 5 bases from J, the junction kept 7 bases outside the gene matches. Seattle patients were enrolled while actively infected and followed longitudinally.

The origin of this receptor is a human donor with COVID-19, enrolled during active disease. The donor label of this sample is uncertain. Material: peripheral blood. The chain joins TRBV19 to TRBJ2-4; 13 bases are shared with TRBD2. The CDR3 loop reads CASSIGLAGVRQNIQYF. CDR3 DNA sequence: TGTGCCAGTAGTATCGGACTAGCGGGAGTTCGTCAAAACATTCAGTACTTC.